The clone carrying this TCR beta chain was found once. Its antigen is not known. The sample originates from a study of shared clonotypes between healthy human individuals. Study outcomes and limitations: Relative to clonotypes present in all four donors, those not shared had lower generation probabilities.

The assay was immunoSEQ multiplex PCR, and TCRdb's table has in-frame clones only and misses some. Among a few million clones listed, over 90% were seen once. Everyone who donated was a Caucasian adult who lived in Nashville, Tennessee. The sample was naive CD4+ T cells from PBMCs. The subset here: CD45RA+ positively selected. The TCR comes from a man aged 18 to 30 in good health. Some clones in this sample may be carry-over from other donors' samples.

As DNA, the CDR3 is TGCAGTGCCTCCAGAGCGGAGACCCAGTACTTC. This gives the protein CSASRAETQYF. The rearrangement links TRBV20-1 to TRBJ2-5; D is uncertain. The CDR3 is 11 residues long. With 6 bases removed from V and 5 bases from J, the gap between germline ends came to 10 bases. Germline assignment: CDR1 DFQATT and CDR2 SNEGSKA (reference sequence).